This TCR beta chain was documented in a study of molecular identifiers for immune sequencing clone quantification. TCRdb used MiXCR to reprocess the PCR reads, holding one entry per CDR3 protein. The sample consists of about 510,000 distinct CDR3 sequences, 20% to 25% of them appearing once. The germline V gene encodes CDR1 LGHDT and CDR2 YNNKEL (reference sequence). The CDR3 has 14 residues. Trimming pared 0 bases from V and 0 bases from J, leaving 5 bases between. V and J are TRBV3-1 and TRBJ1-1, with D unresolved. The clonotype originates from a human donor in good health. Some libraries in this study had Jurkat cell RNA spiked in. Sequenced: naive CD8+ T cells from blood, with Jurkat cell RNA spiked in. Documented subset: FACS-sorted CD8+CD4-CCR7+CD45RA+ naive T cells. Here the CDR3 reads CASSQESLNTEAFF. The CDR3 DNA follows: TGTGCCAGCAGCCAAGAGTCTCTGAACACTGAAGCTTTCTTT.